This T cell receptor (beta chain) came from a study of T cells in Graves' hyperthyroidism and ophthalmopathy. Whole-study results and caveats: Most thyroid clonotypes expanded above 0.001 appeared in blood too.

Researchers took RNA transcripts and amplified the TCR beta CDR3 regions from them. In the first-round RT-PCR of the TCR CDR3, the HTBI primer set was used. TCRdb re-called the multiplex PCR reads through MiXCR, storing one row per CDR3 protein. Of under 600,000 distinct CDR3 sequences listed, 16% are singletons. The table lists this clonotype with a few counts. Its antigen is undetermined. After removal of 5 bases from V and 3 bases from J, the junction contained 10 bases not matched to a gene. The CDR3 covers 15 residues. Germline CDR1 MNHNS, CDR2 SASEGT. The J gene is TRBJ2-7, the V gene TRBV6-1; 7 bases map to TRBD1. The clonotype comes from a woman in her 40s with Graves' ophthalmopathy. The specimen sequenced was blood. CDR3 DNA: TGTGCCAGCAGTCAACAGGGGCGAGGGAACTACGAGCAGTACTTC. Translated: CASSQQGRGNYEQYF.